Here is one TCR beta chain with its context. Since a far larger clone is one base different, this is likely a read error. This sample stems from a study of OX40 agonist ivuxolimab in advanced cancers. Background on the study: Six ivuxolimab dose levels, 0.01 to 10 mg/kg, were given intravenously every 2 weeks.

There are 12 residues in the CDR3. In germline, CDR1 is SGHTA, CDR2 FQGNSA. Sequencing was performed with immunoSEQ multiplex PCR; in TCRdb, only in-frame clones are kept and a portion is missing. The data contain about 43,000 clones, around 88% of them singletons. The chain employs TRBV7-2 and TRBJ2-2, with D tentatively TRBD2 (5 bases). The TCR was taken from an adult with an advanced solid tumor such as melanoma, head and neck, liver or kidney cancer. Sequenced material: CD4+ or CD8+ T cells sorted from blood, taken in a trial of the OX40 agonist ivuxolimab. CDR3 coding DNA: TGTGCCAGCAAGGATACTCCCGGGAAGCTGTTTTTT. Its protein is CASKDTPGKLFF. The full variable domain, in which reference TRBV7-2 and TRBJ2-2 provide the parts outside the CDR3, is GAGVSQSPSNKVTEKGKDVELRCDPISGHTALYWYRQSLGQGLEFLIYFQGNSAPDKSGLPSDRFSAERTGGSVSTLTIQRTQQEDSAVYLCASKDTPGKLFFGEGSRLTVL.